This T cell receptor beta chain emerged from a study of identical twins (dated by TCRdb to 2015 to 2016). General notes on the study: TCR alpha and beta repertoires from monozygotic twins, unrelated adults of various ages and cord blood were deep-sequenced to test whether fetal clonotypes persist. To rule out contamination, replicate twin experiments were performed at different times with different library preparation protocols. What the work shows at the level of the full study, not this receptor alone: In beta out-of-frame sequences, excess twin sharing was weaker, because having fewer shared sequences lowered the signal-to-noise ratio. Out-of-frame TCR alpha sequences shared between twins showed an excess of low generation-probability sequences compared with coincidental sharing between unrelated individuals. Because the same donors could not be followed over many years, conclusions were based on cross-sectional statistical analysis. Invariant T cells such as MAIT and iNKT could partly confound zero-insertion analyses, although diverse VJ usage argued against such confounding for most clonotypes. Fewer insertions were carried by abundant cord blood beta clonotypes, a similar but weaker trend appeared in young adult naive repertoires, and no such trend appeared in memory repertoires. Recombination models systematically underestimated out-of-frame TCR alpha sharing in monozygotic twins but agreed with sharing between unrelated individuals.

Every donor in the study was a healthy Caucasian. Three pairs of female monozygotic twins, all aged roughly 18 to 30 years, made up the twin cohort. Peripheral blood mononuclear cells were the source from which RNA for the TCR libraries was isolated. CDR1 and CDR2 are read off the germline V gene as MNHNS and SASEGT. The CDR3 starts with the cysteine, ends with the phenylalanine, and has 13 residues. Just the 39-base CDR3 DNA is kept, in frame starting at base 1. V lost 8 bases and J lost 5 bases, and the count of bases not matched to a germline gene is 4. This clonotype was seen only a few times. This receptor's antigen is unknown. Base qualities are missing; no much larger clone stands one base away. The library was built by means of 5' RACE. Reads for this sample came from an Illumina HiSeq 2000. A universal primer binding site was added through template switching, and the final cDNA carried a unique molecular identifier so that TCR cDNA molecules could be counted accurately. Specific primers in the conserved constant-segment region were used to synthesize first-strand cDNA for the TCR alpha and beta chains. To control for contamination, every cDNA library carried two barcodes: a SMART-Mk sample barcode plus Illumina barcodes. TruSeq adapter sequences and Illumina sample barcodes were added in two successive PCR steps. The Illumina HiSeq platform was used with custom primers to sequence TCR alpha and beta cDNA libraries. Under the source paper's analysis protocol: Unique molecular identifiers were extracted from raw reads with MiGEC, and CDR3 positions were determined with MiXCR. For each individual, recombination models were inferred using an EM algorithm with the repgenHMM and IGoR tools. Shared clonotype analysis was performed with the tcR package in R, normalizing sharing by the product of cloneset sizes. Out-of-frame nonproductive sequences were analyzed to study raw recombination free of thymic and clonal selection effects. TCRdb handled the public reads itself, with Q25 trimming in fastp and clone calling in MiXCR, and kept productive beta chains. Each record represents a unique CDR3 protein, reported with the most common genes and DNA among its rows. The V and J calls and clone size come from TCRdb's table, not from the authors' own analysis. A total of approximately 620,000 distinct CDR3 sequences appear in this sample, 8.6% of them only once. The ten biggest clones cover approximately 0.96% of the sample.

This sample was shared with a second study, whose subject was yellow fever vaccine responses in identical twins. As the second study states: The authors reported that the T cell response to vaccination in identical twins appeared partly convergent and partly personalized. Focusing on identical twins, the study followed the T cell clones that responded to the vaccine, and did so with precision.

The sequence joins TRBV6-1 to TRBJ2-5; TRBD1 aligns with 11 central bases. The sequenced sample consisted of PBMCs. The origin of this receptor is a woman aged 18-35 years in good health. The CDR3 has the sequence CASGQGAWETQYF. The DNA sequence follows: TGTGCCAGCGGACAGGGGGCATGGGAGACCCAGTACTTC.